This T cell receptor (beta chain) was sequenced during a study of CD8 T cells in Susac syndrome. Reverse transcription of roughly 0.5 to 1 ug RNA was performed with random hexamers. It was immunoSEQ multiplex PCR that amplified TCR beta CDR3 across 54 Vbeta and 13 Jbeta. Via MiXCR, TCRdb re-called the immunoSEQ multiplex PCR reads, giving one row per CDR3 protein. Of more than 100,000 distinct CDR3 sequences in the sample, around 80% were seen once. Sequencing of TCR beta was performed on blood CD8+ T cells and on blood CD4+ T cells. TEMRA cells were enriched by FACS, and CD4+ and CD8+ T cells were negatively isolated. This CDR3 is built from 16 residues. V shed 6 bases and J shed 1 base, with 18 bases lying between them.

The receptor was derived from a human donor with multiple sclerosis. The specimen sequenced was CD8+ T cells from PBMCs. V is TRBV12-3 or TRBV12-4 and J is TRBJ1-1; D is ambiguous. The CDR3: CASSQDLPGGNTEAFF. The CDR3, as DNA: TGTGCCAGCAGCCAGGACCTCCCTGGAGGGAACACTGAAGCTTTCTTT.